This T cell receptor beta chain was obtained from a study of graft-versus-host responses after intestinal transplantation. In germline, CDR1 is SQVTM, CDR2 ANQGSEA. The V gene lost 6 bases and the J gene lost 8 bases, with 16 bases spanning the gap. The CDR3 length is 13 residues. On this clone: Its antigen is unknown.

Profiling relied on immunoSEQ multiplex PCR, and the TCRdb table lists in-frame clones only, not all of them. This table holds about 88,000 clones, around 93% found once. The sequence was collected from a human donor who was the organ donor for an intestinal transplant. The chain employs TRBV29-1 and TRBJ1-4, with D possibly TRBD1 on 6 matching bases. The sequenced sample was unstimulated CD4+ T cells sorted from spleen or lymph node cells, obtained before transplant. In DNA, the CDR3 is TGCAGCGTAGCACAAGGGGGAGGGGAAAAACTGTTTTTT. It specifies CSVAQGGGEKLFF.